This T cell receptor beta chain originates from a study of T-cell reconstitution after alpha-beta-depleted transplantation in children. V was clipped by 1 base and J by 5 bases; unmatched bases: 9. This CDR3 is 16 amino acids long. This clonotype was counted ten times or more. A TCRbeta library incorporating unique molecular identifiers was prepared. Each CDR3 protein is one row after TCRdb ran MiXCR on the PCR reads. The sample includes a few hundred thousand distinct CDR3 sequences, approximately 12% of them seen just once. This specimen was PBMCs from the stem cell graft donor, taken from the stem cell graft. This receptor was obtained from a human donor who donated a stem cell graft to a child with combined immunodeficiency. This rearrangement joins TRBV12-3 or TRBV12-4 to TRBJ2-3; 7 bases align to TRBD2. CDR3 amino acids: CASSLGLAASRDTQYF. The CDR3 DNA sequence: TGTGCCAGCAGTTTAGGACTAGCAGCGTCTAGAGATACGCAGTATTTT.